Listed below are T cell receptor beta chains from one sample, sequenced in a study of cytomegalovirus exposure and HLA in healthy donors. TCRdb's copy holds only in-frame clones and misses some; the assay was immunoSEQ multiplex PCR. The sample carries some 86,000 clones, approximately 94% recorded once. Material: PBMCs. Every receptor here comes from a woman aged 25-40 years in good health and CMV-seronegative. The CDR3 runs from the conserved cysteine through the conserved F or W. Fields, in order: J gene, V gene, CDR3 protein.

J gene: TRBJ2-7; V gene: TRBV29-1; CDR3 protein: CSVETGGILSYEQYF
J gene: TRBJ2-2; V gene: TRBV11-1; CDR3 protein: CASSSGLSGELFF
J gene: TRBJ1-3; V gene: TRBV5-1; CDR3 protein: CASSFGDTIYF
J gene: TRBJ2-1; V gene: TRBV5-1; CDR3 protein: CASSFPGHRAYNEQFF
J gene: TRBJ1-1; V gene: TRBV5-6; CDR3 protein: CASSQTRTEAFF
J gene: TRBJ1-1; V gene: TRBV6-1; CDR3 protein: CASSEGRGSEAFF
J gene: TRBJ2-7; V gene: TRBV5-1; CDR3 protein: CASSSNPGQGSYEQYF
J gene: TRBJ1-4; V gene: TRBV28; CDR3 protein: CASSIVQGASSGKLFF
J gene: TRBJ1-1; V gene: TRBV28; CDR3 protein: CASSLWPGRTEAFF
J gene: TRBJ2-1; V gene: TRBV7-8; CDR3 protein: CASSFRLAGEDGEQFF
J gene: TRBJ2-1; V gene: TRBV5-6; CDR3 protein: CASSLLATSYNEQFF
J gene: TRBJ1-2; V gene: TRBV9; CDR3 protein: CASSPAQGRSYGYTF
J gene: TRBJ2-7; V gene: TRBV5-1; CDR3 protein: CASSEGGSYEQYF
J gene: TRBJ1-5; V gene: TRBV2; CDR3 protein: CASNQREGVNQPQHF
J gene: TRBJ1-4; V gene: TRBV15; CDR3 protein: CATSRDMSEANEKLFF
J gene: TRBJ1-3; V gene: TRBV6-5; CDR3 protein: CASRDRAFSGNTIYF
J gene: TRBJ2-2; V gene: TRBV7-3; CDR3 protein: CASSPTGTGELFF
J gene: TRBJ1-1; V gene: TRBV28; CDR3 protein: CASSPPRGFGNTEAFF
J gene: TRBJ2-3; V gene: TRBV27; CDR3 protein: CASSSLYLAGVSTDTQYF
J gene: TRBJ2-4; V gene: TRBV19; CDR3 protein: CASSIVGQPTKNIQYF
J gene: TRBJ1-2; V gene: TRBV7-3; CDR3 protein: CASSLLGRSDYGYTF
J gene: TRBJ2-5; V gene: TRBV6-5; CDR3 protein: CASSYSPAETQYF
J gene: TRBJ1-2; V gene: TRBV5-1; CDR3 protein: CASSLNGGQVYGYTF
J gene: TRBJ2-1; V gene: TRBV2; CDR3 protein: CASSEASQVAGRLDEQFF
J gene: TRBJ1-1; V gene: TRBV15; CDR3 protein: CATSRAILQRMTGANTEAFF
J gene: TRBJ1-1; V gene: TRBV10-1; CDR3 protein: CASTMTGGWGNTEAFF
J gene: TRBJ1-3; V gene: TRBV6-5; CDR3 protein: CASSFRSGNTIYF
J gene: TRBJ2-2; V gene: TRBV15; CDR3 protein: CATSRNPGQGISTGELFF
J gene: TRBJ2-1; V gene: TRBV29-1; CDR3 protein: CSVDPTGGNEQFF
J gene: TRBJ2-3; V gene: TRBV27; CDR3 protein: CASSLTLAGDSDTQYF
J gene: TRBJ2-7; V gene: TRBV21-1; CDR3 protein: CASSKEQYYEQYF
J gene: TRBJ2-6; V gene: TRBV7-3; CDR3 protein: CASSSGQSGANVLTF
J gene: TRBJ2-5; V gene: TRBV30; CDR3 protein: CALLRTGGPETQYF
J gene: TRBJ2-3; V gene: TRBV27; CDR3 protein: CASSFRAGLGSDTQYF
J gene: TRBJ1-6; V gene: TRBV19; CDR3 protein: CASRGLPGSPLHF
J gene: TRBJ1-6; V gene: TRBV7-2; CDR3 protein: CASSINRVDNSPLHF
J gene: TRBJ1-4; V gene: TRBV9; CDR3 protein: CASSTPATGGDEKLFF
J gene: TRBJ1-2; V gene: TRBV10-3; CDR3 protein: CAISEDRNYGYTF
J gene: TRBJ2-3; V gene: TRBV28; CDR3 protein: CASRLAGGPGTQYF
J gene: TRBJ2-7; V gene: TRBV30; CDR3 protein: CAWSRRLTSREQYF
J gene: TRBJ2-7; V gene: TRBV5-1; CDR3 protein: CASSSAAGVSYEQYF
J gene: TRBJ2-3; V gene: TRBV28; CDR3 protein: CASSFTGRVADTQYF